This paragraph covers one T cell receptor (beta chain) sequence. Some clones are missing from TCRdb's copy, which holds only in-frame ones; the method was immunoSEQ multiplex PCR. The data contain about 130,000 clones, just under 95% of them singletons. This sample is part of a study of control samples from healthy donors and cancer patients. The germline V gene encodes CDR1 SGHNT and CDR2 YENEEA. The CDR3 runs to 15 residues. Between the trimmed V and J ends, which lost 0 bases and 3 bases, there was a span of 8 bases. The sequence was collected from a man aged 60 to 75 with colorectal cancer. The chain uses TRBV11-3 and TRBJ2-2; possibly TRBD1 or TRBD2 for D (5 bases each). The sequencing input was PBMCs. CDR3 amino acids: CASSLEGRDTGELFF. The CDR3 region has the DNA TGTGCCAGCAGCTTAGAGGGGCGGGACACCGGGGAGCTGTTTTTT.